A single sample is the source of the 3 T cell receptor beta chains below, sequenced in a study of blood T cells in healthy people across ages. With a J-beta primer mix and a sample-barcoded 5' primer, a second PCR ran roughly 6 to 12 cycles. Using its own MiXCR run on the 5' RACE reads, TCRdb lists one record per CDR3 protein. The profile covers about 640,000 distinct CDR3 sequences, with 58% appearing a single time and about two fifths taken by the ten largest. Sequencing was done on a sample of blood. The receptors were gathered from a man aged 60 to 69 in good health.

The chain couples TRBV6-1 to TRBJ1-4, with 9 bases that match TRBD1. Germline values: CDR1 MNHNS, CDR2 SASEGT. CDR3 size: 21 residues. Unmatched junction bases numbered 21, after V lost 5 bases and J lost 2 bases. The CDR3 is CASSRSLTTWTGDATNEKLFF. The CDR3 DNA reads as TGTGCCAGCAGTCGCTCTCTAACCACCTGGACAGGGGATGCGACTAATGAAAAACTGTTTTTT.

V and J are TRBV9 and TRBJ2-1, with TRBD2 as a possible D gene (5 bases). This CDR3 has 16 residues. The V gene lost 0 bases and the J gene lost 0 bases, with 10 bases spanning the gap. In germline, CDR1 is SGDLS, CDR2 YYNGEE. The CDR3 DNA follows: TGTGCCAGCAGCGTAGCCGGGGTTAACTCCTACAATGAGCAGTTCTTC. Encoded protein: CASSVAGVNSYNEQFF.

The rearrangement uses TRBV7-9 and TRBJ2-5; D gene unclear. CDR1 is SEHNR and CDR2 is FQNEAQ in the germline V gene (reference sequence). The V gene lost 1 base and the J gene lost 1 base, with 10 bases spanning the gap. The CDR3 contains 15 residues. The chain's CDR3 is CASSLDLGTQETQYF. The CDR3, as DNA: TGTGCCAGCAGCTTAGATCTTGGAACCCAAGAGACCCAGTACTTC. Full variable domain (remainder filled in from reference TRBV7-9 and TRBJ2-5): DTGVSQNPRHKITKRGQNVTFRCDPISEHNRLYWYRQTLGQGPEFLTYFQNEAQLEKSRLLSDRFSAERPKGSFSTLEIQRTEQGDSAMYLCASSLDLGTQETQYFGPGTRLLVL.